This passage covers 26 T cell receptor beta chains from one sample sequenced in a study of cytomegalovirus exposure and HLA in healthy donors. Primers: 60 Vbeta forward and 13 Jbeta reverse. Generated by immunoSEQ multiplex PCR, the TCRdb table keeps only in-frame clones and is missing some. The top ten clones hold roughly 6.2% of a sample with about 82,000 clones, 60% to 80% of them seen once. The specimen sequenced was PBMCs. These receptors came from a woman aged 45 to 65 in good health and CMV-seropositive.

This rearrangement joins TRBV5-6 to TRBJ2-3, with a possible D match to TRBD1 (5 bases). V was trimmed by 1 base and J by 6 bases, leaving 9 bases between them. In germline, CDR1 is SGHDT, CDR2 YYEEEE. The CDR3 runs to 13 residues. The CDR3 is CASSLKGDDTQYF. Written as DNA, the CDR3 is TGTGCCAGCAGCTTGAAAGGGGATGATACGCAGTATTTT.

The chain is built from TRBV2 and TRBJ2-7; 11 bases agree with TRBD1. CDR3 length: 15 residues. V lost 6 bases, J lost 5 bases, and 9 bases stayed unmatched. Germline CDR1 and CDR2: SNHLY and FYNNEI. CDR3 nucleotides: TGTGCCAGCAGAGCCGGGACAGGGGGTTTCGACGAGCAGTACTTC. This gives the protein CASRAGTGGFDEQYF.

This chain connects TRBV29-1 to TRBJ1-1; TRBD1 might be the D (6 bases). Germline CDR1 reads SQVTM; CDR2 reads ANQGSEA. The CDR3 is 13 residues long. Trimming removed 5 bases at V and 5 bases at J, with 15 bases between. The CDR3 DNA reads TGCAGCGTTACCTTCGGGGGGCGGACTGAAGCTTTCTTT. As protein: CSVTFGGRTEAFF.

With respect to this clone: The same CDR3 can be traced to other DNA sequences in this sample. The chain links TRBV29-1 to TRBJ2-7; 13 bases map to TRBD2. V was pared by 6 bases and J by 7 bases, with 9 bases of the junction left unmatched. The CDR3 is 14 amino acids. Looked up from germline, CDR1 is SQVTM and CDR2 is ANQGSEA. Here the CDR3 DNA reads TGCAGCGTACAACCGGGACTAGCGGGGCTAGAGCAGTACTTC. Protein product: CSVQPGLAGLEQYF.

This clone was seen only once. This chain joins TRBV10-3 and TRBJ2-3; a weak D match, TRBD1 (5 bases). Germline lookup yields CDR1 ENHRY and CDR2 SYGVKD. This CDR3 spans 13 amino acids. V shed 6 bases and J shed 2 bases, with 9 bases lying between them. The CDR3 region is CAIRGPATDTQYF. The CDR3 region has the DNA TGTGCCATCAGGGGGCCCGCCACAGATACGCAGTATTTT.

The chain has TRBV2 and TRBJ2-5; D possibly corresponds to TRBD1 (6 bases). Trimming pared 6 bases from V and 12 bases from J, leaving 14 bases between. In germline, CDR1 is SNHLY, CDR2 FYNNEI. The CDR3 is 11 residues long. CDR3 coding DNA: TGTGCCAGCAGGCTGGACAGCGCCAAGTACTTC. This sequence encodes CASRLDSAKYF.

V is TRBV5-4 and J is TRBJ2-2; D perhaps matches TRBD2 (6 bases). This CDR3 comprises 12 residues. In germline, CDR1 is SGHNT, CDR2 YYREEE (reference sequence). The germline V and J ends were trimmed by 10 bases and 4 bases, with 11 bases remaining between them. The CDR3 DNA reads TGTGCCTCAATCGGGGGCACCGGGGAGCTGTTTTTT. Protein sequence: CASIGGTGELFF.

The chain links TRBV6-6 to TRBJ2-3; maybe TRBD2 (6 bases). The V end was cut by 2 bases, the J end by 2 bases, with 14 bases between. Germline V gene data show CDR1 as MNHNY and CDR2 as SVGAGI (reference sequence). The CDR3 sequence is 16 residues long. The CDR3: CASSYLGLTFTDTQYF. The CDR3 DNA reads TGTGCCAGCAGTTACCTCGGACTAACCTTCACAGATACGCAGTATTTT.

This chain links TRBV6-4 with TRBJ2-1; 8 bases are shared with TRBD2. The CDR3 runs to 14 residues. The V gene end was trimmed by 4 bases and the J gene end by 5 bases; junction bases not matched to a gene: 4. CDR1 and CDR2 (germline): MRHNA, SNTAGT. CDR3: CASSAERGNNEQFF. CDR3 sequence (DNA): TGTGCCAGCAGTGCCGAGCGGGGGAACAATGAGCAGTTCTTC.

The chain couples TRBV5-5 to TRBJ2-1; TRBD2 might be the D (5 bases). The V end lost 2 bases, the J end lost 6 bases, and 6 bases lay between the germline ends. This CDR3 region has 12 residues. The germline CDR1 and CDR2 sequences are SGHKS and YYEKEE (reference sequence). The CDR3 region has the DNA TGTGCCAGCAGCTTTGGAGGCAATGAGCAGTTCTTC. Its protein is CASSFGGNEQFF.

The rearrangement uses TRBV2 and TRBJ2-7; a possible D gene is TRBD1 (5 bases). Germline V gene lookup returns CDR1 SNHLY and CDR2 FYNNEI. The CDR3 totals 11 residues. Trimming took 8 bases from V and 4 from J, leaving 9 bases between them. The CDR3 loop is CASGQGYEQYF. CDR3 sequence (DNA): TGTGCCAGCGGCCAGGGATACGAGCAGTACTTC.

This clone was picked up one time. The chain carries TRBV30 and TRBJ2-1; TRBD2 aligns across 11 bases. Trimming removed 0 bases from V and 9 bases from J; junction bases left unmatched: 7. The CDR3 has 15 amino acids. Germline values: CDR1 GTSNPN, CDR2 SVGIG (reference sequence). CDR3 sequence: CAWSVLGLAGGEQFF. In DNA, the CDR3 is TGTGCCTGGAGTGTACTGGGGCTAGCGGGAGGTGAGCAGTTCTTC.

This sequence joins TRBV5-8 and TRBJ1-3, with D possibly being TRBD1 (6 bases). V lost 0 bases, J lost 0 bases, and 10 bases lay in between. This CDR3 region has 16 residues. CDR1 and CDR2 (germline): SGHTS, YDEGEE. The DNA for the CDR3 is TGTGCCAGCAGCTTGGGAGACAGGAGCTCTGGAAACACCATATATTTT. Translating gives CASSLGDRSSGNTIYF.

J is TRBJ1-1 and V is TRBV7-2; D ambiguous. The CDR3 consists of 11 residues. Trimming shortened V by 5 bases and J by 2 bases, and 3 bases separated the two germline ends. Germline CDR1 is SGHTA and CDR2 is FQGNSA. DNA of the CDR3: TGTGCCAGCAGCCTTAACACTGAAGCTTTCTTT. Residues: CASSLNTEAFF.

The V and J genes are TRBV28 and TRBJ2-1; D is unclear. Germline CDR1 MDHEN, CDR2 SYDVKM. V dropped 5 bases and J dropped 9 bases, with 14 bases sitting between them. The CDR3 spans 13 residues. CDR3 sequence: CASSPPIRGEQFF. The CDR3 nucleotides read TGTGCCAGCAGTCCCCCTATTCGAGGTGAGCAGTTCTTC.

The chain couples TRBV30 to TRBJ2-7; TRBD2 matches at 11 bases. Germline V CDR1 and CDR2: GTSNPN, SVGIG (reference sequence). V shed 2 bases, J shed 7 bases, and the junction held 10 bases outside the gene matches. This CDR3 spans 15 amino acids. The DNA of the CDR3 is TGTGCCTGGAGTCGGACTAGCGGGTCCCAAGGGGAGCAGTACTTC. It yields the protein CAWSRTSGSQGEQYF.

This clone came up a few times. The rearrangement uses TRBV28 and TRBJ2-3; the match to TRBD2 covers 15 bases. The trim removed 7 bases at V and 9 bases at J, leaving 2 bases unmatched. CDR3 length: 13 residues. Germline CDR1 is MDHEN and CDR2 is SYDVKM. The CDR3 sequence: CASIGLAGGTQYF. CDR3 DNA sequence: TGTGCCAGCATCGGACTAGCGGGAGGGACGCAGTATTTT.

The chain recombines TRBV28 with TRBJ1-1; 8 nucleotides align to TRBD1. Unmatched junction bases numbered 6, after V lost 3 bases and J lost 6 bases. The CDR3 spans 14 residues. Germline CDR1 MDHEN, CDR2 SYDVKM. In DNA, the CDR3 is TGTGCCAGCAGTTTGGGACAGGAGGCATCTGAAGCTTTCTTT. It yields the protein CASSLGQEASEAFF.

CDR3 sequence (DNA): TGTGCCAGCAGCGGGACACTAAATCAGCCCCAGCATTTT. Protein product: CASSGTLNQPQHF. The chain joins TRBV19 to TRBJ1-5; tentatively, D is TRBD1 (6 bases). The CDR3 is 13 residues long. From germline, CDR1 is LNHDA and CDR2 SQIVND (reference sequence). The V end lost 9 bases, the J end lost 4 bases, and 13 bases lay between the germline ends.

This chain connects TRBV12-5 to TRBJ1-4, with no clear D. CDR3 length: 17 amino acids. Germline V CDR1 and CDR2: LGHNT, FRNRAP. Trimming pared 4 bases from V and 7 bases from J, leaving 22 bases between. The CDR3 DNA follows: TGTGCTAGTGGTTCCCGACCGGGGAGGGAAACGCTTGAAAAACTGTTTTTT. Translation gives CASGSRPGRETLEKLFF. Full variable domain (remainder filled in from reference TRBV12-5 and TRBJ1-4): DARVTQTPRHKVTEMGQEVTMRCQPILGHNTVFWYRQTMMQGLELLAYFRNRAPLDDSGMPKDRFSAEMPDATLATLKIQPSEPRDSAVYFCASGSRPGRETLEKLFFGSGTQLSVL.

The chain recombines TRBV7-8 with TRBJ2-1; D not certain. Trimming left V 5 bases short and J 5 bases short, with 7 bases between. The CDR3 extends over 12 amino acids. Germline values: CDR1 SGHVS, CDR2 FQNEAQ. Here the CDR3 DNA reads TGTGCCAGCAGCCTCCGGGACAATGAGCAGTTCTTC. Its translation is CASSLRDNEQFF.

This clone has only one observation. V and J are TRBV28 and TRBJ1-1, with D hard to call. The CDR3 length is 12 residues. Per germline, CDR1 MDHEN and CDR2 SYDVKM. The V gene lost 5 bases and the J gene lost 3 bases, with 7 bases spanning the gap. The DNA of the CDR3 is TGTGCCAGCAGTCCCCTTGACACTGAAGCTTTCTTT. It codes for CASSPLDTEAFF.

V is TRBV5-4 and J is TRBJ2-3, with D hard to call. Germline CDR1 reads SGHNT; CDR2 reads YYREEE (reference sequence). The CDR3 contains 13 residues. V was shortened by 1 base and J by 2 bases, with 5 bases between the two germline ends. The CDR3 DNA sequence: TGTGCCAGCAGCTTGTCCATCACAGATACGCAGTATTTT. It codes for CASSLSITDTQYF.

As to this clone: At the DNA level, this CDR3 is encoded by other sequences in the same sample as well. CDR3 DNA: TGTGCCAGCACCTACTGGGGGGGTAGCACAGATACGCAGTATTTT. Encoded protein: CASTYWGGSTDTQYF. The chain is built from TRBV6-5 and TRBJ2-3, with 7 bases that match TRBD2. Losses at the gene ends were 7 bases for V and 0 bases for J; bases not matched to a gene: 7. CDR3 length: 15 residues. Per germline, CDR1 MNHEY and CDR2 SVGAGI.

The chain joins TRBV27 to TRBJ1-5, with 9 bases aligning to TRBD1. Germline lookup yields CDR1 MNHEY and CDR2 SMNVEV (reference sequence). There are 16 residues in the CDR3. Trimming took 0 bases from V and 6 from J; bases not matched to a gene: 6. The CDR3, as DNA: TGTGCCAGCAGTTTATCCCCGACAGGGGGTACTCAGCCCCAGCATTTT. This encodes CASSLSPTGGTQPQHF.

Only a few counts were recorded for this clone. The chain carries TRBV6-1 and TRBJ2-7; D is perhaps TRBD2 (5 bases). CDR3 length: 11 residues. Germline V gene data show CDR1 as MNHNS and CDR2 as SASEGT. With 7 bases removed from V and 5 bases from J, the gap between germline ends came to 9 bases. In DNA form, the CDR3 reads TGTGCCAGCACGAGGGTCGACGAGCAGTACTTC. It encodes CASTRVDEQYF.